Here is one T cell receptor beta chain with its context. Its antigen is still unknown. This specimen belongs to a study of graft-versus-host responses after intestinal transplantation. The wider study: Uniformly, recipients were administered anti-thymocyte globulin induction with subsequent tacrolimus and steroids for about 3 years. Study-level points and caveats: The highest levels of circulating GvH clones went along with early declines in HvG clones after transplant. Subjects displaying graft-donor T cell macrochimerism possessed elevated graft-versus-host to host-versus-graft clonal ratios inside allografts. GvH clones were found in recipient marrow; some appeared first in ileum or blood.

J gave up 4 bases and V 4 bases, and 9 bases lay outside the gene matches. The CDR3 sequence is 17 residues long. From germline, CDR1 is SNHLY and CDR2 FYNNEI. The repertoire was sequenced with immunoSEQ multiplex PCR; TCRdb's copy has only in-frame clones and lacks some. The table shows 75,000 to 90,000 clones, with approximately 91% occurring only once. The source was unstimulated CD4+ T cells sorted from spleen or lymph node cells, collected before intestinal transplant. The TCR was taken from a human donor who received an intestinal transplant. V usage is TRBV2 and J usage is TRBJ2-5; 13 bases align to TRBD2. This CDR3 reads CASSVHQGLAGLETQYF. CDR3 nucleotides: TGTGCCAGCAGTGTCCATCAGGGACTAGCGGGGTTAGAGACCCAGTACTTC.